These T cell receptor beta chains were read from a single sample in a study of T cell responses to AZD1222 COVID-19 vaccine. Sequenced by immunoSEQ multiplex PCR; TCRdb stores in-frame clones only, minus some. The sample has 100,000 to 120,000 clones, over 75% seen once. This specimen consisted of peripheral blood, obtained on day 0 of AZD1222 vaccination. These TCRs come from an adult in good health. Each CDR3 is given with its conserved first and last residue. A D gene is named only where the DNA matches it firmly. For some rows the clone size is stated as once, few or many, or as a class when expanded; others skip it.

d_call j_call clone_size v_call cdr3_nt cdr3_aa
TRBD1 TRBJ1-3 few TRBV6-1 TGTGCCAGCAGTGAAGCCCCGGGACAGGACAGAAACACCATATATTTT CASSEAPGQDRNTIYF
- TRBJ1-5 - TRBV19 TGTGCCAGCCGCCCGCGAGGGGGAGGCGGCAATCAGCCCCAGCATTTT CASRPRGGGGNQPQHF
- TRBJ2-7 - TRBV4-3 TGCGCCAGCAGCCAAGAGGTCCTCTCCTACGAGCAGTACTTC CASSQEVLSYEQYF
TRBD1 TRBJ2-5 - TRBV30 TGTGCCTGGAGTAGGACAGGGGCCCAAGAGACCCAGTACTTC CAWSRTGAQETQYF
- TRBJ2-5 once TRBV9 TGTGCCAGCAGCTCAACAGGGGGGGACCGGGAGACCCAGTACTTC CASSSTGGDRETQYF
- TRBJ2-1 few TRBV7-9 TGTGCCAGCTTCCAAGGTGGCTACTACAATGAGCAGTTCTTC CASFQGGYYNEQFF
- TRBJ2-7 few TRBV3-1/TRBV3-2 TGTGCCAGCAGCCGCGCGGGGCCCTACGAGCAGTACTTC CASSRAGPYEQYF
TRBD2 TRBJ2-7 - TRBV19 TGTGCCAGTAGTAATCCGGGGCTAGCGGGAGGAGCCTACGAGCAGTACTTC CASSNPGLAGGAYEQYF
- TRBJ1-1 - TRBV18 TGTGCCAGCTCCCAAGAAACCGGGGGGGGAGCTTTCTTT CASSQETGGGAFF
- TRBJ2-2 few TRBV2 TGTGCCAGCAGTGAAACAAGGGTGGGCGGCGGGGAGCTGTTTTTT CASSETRVGGGELFF
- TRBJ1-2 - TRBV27 TGTGCCAGCAGTTTTACAGGGCCGAACTATGGCTACACCTTC CASSFTGPNYGYTF
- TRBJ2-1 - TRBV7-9 TGTGCCAGCAGACTCGGTCCCGCGGTTGAGCAGTTCTTC CASRLGPAVEQFF
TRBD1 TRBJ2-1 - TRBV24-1 TGTGCCACCAGCAAACAGGGGCCTTACAATGAGCAGTTCTTC CATSKQGPYNEQFF
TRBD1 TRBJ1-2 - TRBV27 TGTGCCAGCACCCCTAGGGCGGGACAGCGGGGAGATGGCTACACCTTC CASTPRAGQRGDGYTF
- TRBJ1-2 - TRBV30 TGTGCCTGGGGTACTTTGGTAGGGAGTAGCGGCTACACCTTC CAWGTLVGSSGYTF
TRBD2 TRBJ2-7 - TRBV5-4 TGTGCCAGCAGCTCGAGCGGGGGCCGGTACGAGCAGTACTTC CASSSSGGRYEQYF
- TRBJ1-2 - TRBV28 TGTGCCAGCACTCCTATCCCAAGGGACGGAAACTATGGCTACACCTTC CASTPIPRDGNYGYTF
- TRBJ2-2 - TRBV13 TGTGCCAGCAGCTCGAGCTGGGGTTGGAACACCGGGGAGCTGTTTTTT CASSSSWGWNTGELFF
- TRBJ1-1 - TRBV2 TGTGCCAGCAGTGCCCAGACAGGACCTACATTTGAAGCTTTCTTT CASSAQTGPTFEAFF
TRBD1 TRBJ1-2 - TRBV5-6 TGTGCCAGCAGCCGTAGGACAGGCACTAACTATGGCTACACCTTC CASSRRTGTNYGYTF
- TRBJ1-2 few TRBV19 TGTGCCAGTAGTATAGTCGGGGGTTCTTATGGCTACACCTTC CASSIVGGSYGYTF
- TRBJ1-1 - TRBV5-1 TGCGCCAGCAGCTTGGAGGGGGAACTTAGTGAAGCTTTCTTT CASSLEGELSEAFF
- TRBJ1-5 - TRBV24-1 TGTGCCACCAGTGAGGGACGGTCATTCAATCAGCCCCAGCATTTT CATSEGRSFNQPQHF
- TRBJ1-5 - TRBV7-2 TGTGCCAGCAGCCGCAGGGACAGCAATCAGCCCCAGCATTTT CASSRRDSNQPQHF
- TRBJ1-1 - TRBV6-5 TGTGCCAGCAGTTACGGGCTCGGGGGGCGAGTTGGAGCTTTCTTT CASSYGLGGRVGAFF
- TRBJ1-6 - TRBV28 TGTGCCAGCAGTTTAGCCGGTTCCTATAATTCACCCCTCCACTTT CASSLAGSYNSPLHF
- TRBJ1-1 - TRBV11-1 TGTGCCAGCAGCTTAAGAAGGGCCTCGGGCGCTGAAGCTTTCTTT CASSLRRASGAEAFF
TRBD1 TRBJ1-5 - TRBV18 TGTGCCAGCTCACCCTCAGGGGGCGTAGCCAGACAGCCCCAGCATTTT CASSPSGGVARQPQHF
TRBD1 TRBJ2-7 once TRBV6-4 TGTGCCAGCAGCACAGGGGCCTCCTTCCACTACGAGCAGTACTTC CASSTGASFHYEQYF
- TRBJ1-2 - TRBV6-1 TGTGCCAGCAGTTCCCAGGGCTATGGCTACACCTTC CASSSQGYGYTF
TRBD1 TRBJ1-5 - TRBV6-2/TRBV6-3 TGTGCCAGCAGTTCCGACAGGGGACGCCAGCCCCAGCATTTT CASSSDRGRQPQHF
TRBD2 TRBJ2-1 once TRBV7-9 TGTGCCAGCAGCTTAATTCCGGGACTAGCGGGACCCCGCGATGAGCAGTTCTTC CASSLIPGLAGPRDEQFF
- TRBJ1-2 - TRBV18 TGTGCCAGCTCACTTTCCACCGTAAACTATGGCTACACCTTC CASSLSTVNYGYTF
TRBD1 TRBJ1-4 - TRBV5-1 TGCGCCAGCAGCGGGGGACAGTTGGGCGCAACTAATGAAAAACTGTTTTTT CASSGGQLGATNEKLFF
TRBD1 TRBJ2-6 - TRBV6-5 TGTGCCAGCAGGACAGGGCACTCTGGGGCCAACGTCCTGACTTTC CASRTGHSGANVLTF
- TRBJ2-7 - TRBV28 TGTGCCAGCAACACCCCTAGGGGGTCCCACGAGCAGTACTTC CASNTPRGSHEQYF
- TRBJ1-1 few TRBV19 TGTGCCAGTAATATGGTCGGGGCCTTACGAGCTACTGAAGCTTTCTTT CASNMVGALRATEAFF
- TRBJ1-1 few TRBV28 TGTGCCAGCAGCCCTATGGGAATACAGGGAGTCCTGGCTTTCTTT CASSPMGIQGVLAFF
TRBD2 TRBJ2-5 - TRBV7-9 TGTGCCAGCAGCGGGACTAGCGGGGGCGTCTCGTTGGAGACCCAGTACTTC CASSGTSGGVSLETQYF
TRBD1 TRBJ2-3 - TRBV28 TGTGCCAGCAGTACCCCCGGGACAGGGGGCAGAAATACGCAGTATTTT CASSTPGTGGRNTQYF
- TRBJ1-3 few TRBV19 TGTGCCAGTAGTAGACGGAACACCATATATTTT CASSRRNTIYF
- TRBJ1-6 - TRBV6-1 TGTGCCAGCAGTGAAAGGGGCCGGCTTAATTCACCCCTCCACTTT CASSERGRLNSPLHF